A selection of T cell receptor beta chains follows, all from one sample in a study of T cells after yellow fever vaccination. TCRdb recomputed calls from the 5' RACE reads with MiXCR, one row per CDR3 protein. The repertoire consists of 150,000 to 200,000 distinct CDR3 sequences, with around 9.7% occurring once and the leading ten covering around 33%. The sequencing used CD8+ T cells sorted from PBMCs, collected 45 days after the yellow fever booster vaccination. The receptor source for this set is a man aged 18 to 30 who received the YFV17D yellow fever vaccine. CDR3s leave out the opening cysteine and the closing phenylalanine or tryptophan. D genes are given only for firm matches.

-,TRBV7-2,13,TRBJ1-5,ASSLISSGGQPQH
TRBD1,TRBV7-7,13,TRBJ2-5,ASSQHRGPQETQY
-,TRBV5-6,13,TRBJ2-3,ASSFNPDPPDTQY
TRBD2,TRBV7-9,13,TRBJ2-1,ASTLLAGSYNEQF
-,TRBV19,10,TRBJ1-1,ATKMRGSEAF
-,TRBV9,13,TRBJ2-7,ASSVQSWRSYEQY
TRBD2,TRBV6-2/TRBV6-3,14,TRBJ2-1,ASSYPTGGRLREQF
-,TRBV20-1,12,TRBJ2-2,SARRLEGNGELF
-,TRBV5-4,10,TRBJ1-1,ASSSGPDEAF
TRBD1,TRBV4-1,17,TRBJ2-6,ASSQNRDREWSGANVLT
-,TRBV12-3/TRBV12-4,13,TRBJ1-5,ASSLVGGGSQPQH
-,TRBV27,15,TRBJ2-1,ASSLSNGDFSYNEQF
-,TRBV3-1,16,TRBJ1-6,ASSRSAGQSSYNSPLH
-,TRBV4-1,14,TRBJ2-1,ASSQPTPRAYNEQF
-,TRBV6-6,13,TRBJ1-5,ASSYWEGGDQPQH
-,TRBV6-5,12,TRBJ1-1,ASSYRGSQVEAF
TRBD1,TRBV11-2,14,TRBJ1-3,ASRGGRESSGNTIY
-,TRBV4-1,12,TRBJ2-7,ASSISPDPYEQY
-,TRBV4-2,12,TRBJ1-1,ASRGGLTNTEAF
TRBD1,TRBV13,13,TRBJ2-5,ASSSDQGARETQY
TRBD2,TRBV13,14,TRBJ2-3,ASSWFERGGVDTQY
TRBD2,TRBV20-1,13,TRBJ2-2,SARDLAGGSGELF
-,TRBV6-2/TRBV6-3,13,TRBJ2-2,ASSSRTPRTGELF
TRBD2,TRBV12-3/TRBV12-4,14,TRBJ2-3,ASSDEERGTTDTQY
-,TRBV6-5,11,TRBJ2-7,ASSRTVAYEQY
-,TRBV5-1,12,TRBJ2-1,ASSPGTDWGEQF
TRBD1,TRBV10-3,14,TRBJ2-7,AISVAGTVSSYEQY
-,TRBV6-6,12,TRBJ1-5,ASSYTAESQPQH
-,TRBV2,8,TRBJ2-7,ASSDYEQY
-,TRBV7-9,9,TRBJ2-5,ASSFDLKGY
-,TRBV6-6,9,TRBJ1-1,ASSYRAEAF
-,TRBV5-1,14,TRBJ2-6,ASSLGRVSGANVLT
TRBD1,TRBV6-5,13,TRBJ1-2,AIGRGTEGEYGYT
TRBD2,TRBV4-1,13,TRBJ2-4,ASSMRSGLVVIQY
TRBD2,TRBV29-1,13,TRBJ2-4,SVVTSGGFGNIQY
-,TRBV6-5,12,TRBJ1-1,ASSGQFQLQWAF
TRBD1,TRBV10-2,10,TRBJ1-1,ASGSTGAGAF
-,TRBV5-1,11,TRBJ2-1,ASSLVGASEQF
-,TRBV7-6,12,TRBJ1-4,ASSLKGFNEKLF
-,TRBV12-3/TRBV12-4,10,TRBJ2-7,ASTPDLREQY
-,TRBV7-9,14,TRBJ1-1,ASSPRRAAMNTEAF
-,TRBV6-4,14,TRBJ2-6,ASSDVGGSGANVLT
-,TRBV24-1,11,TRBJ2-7,ATSDFRRWEQY
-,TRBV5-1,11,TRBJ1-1,ASSPWPNTEAF
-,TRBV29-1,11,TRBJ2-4,SVRGDTKNIQY
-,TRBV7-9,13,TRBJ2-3,ASSLVDLYTDTQY